This TCR beta chain came from a study of blood T cell repertoires in COVID-19. The repertoire was sequenced with immunoSEQ multiplex PCR; TCRdb's copy has only in-frame clones and lacks some. The sample holds roughly 79,000 clones, around nine tenths seen once. V shed 1 base and J shed 4 bases, with 11 bases lying between them. This CDR3 region has 15 residues. Germline lookup yields CDR1 SGHTA and CDR2 FQGNSA. Sequencing was performed on peripheral blood. The TCR was taken from a woman aged 80 or older with active or convalescent COVID-19. The V gene is TRBV7-2, the J gene TRBJ1-5, with D possibly matching TRBD1 (5 bases). CDR3 loop: CASSLEVGRNQPQHF. The CDR3 DNA sequence: TGTGCCAGCAGCTTAGAGGTGGGGCGTAATCAGCCCCAGCATTTT.